Listed below are T cell receptor beta chains from one sample, sequenced in a study of blood T cell repertoires in COVID-19. Assay: immunoSEQ multiplex PCR; the TCRdb copy retains only in-frame clones and omits some. Among some 110,000 clones listed, more than 60% were seen once. Sequencing used peripheral blood. The receptor set was obtained from a man in his forties or fifties with acute or convalescent COVID-19. Both conserved end residues are part of each CDR3. A D gene is named only where the DNA matches it firmly.

d_call: NA
j_call: TRBJ1-4
v_call: TRBV18
cdr3_length: 13
cdr3_aa: CASSDSTNEKLFF

d_call: NA
j_call: TRBJ2-1
v_call: TRBV2
cdr3_length: 14
cdr3_aa: CASIPGDPYNEQFF

d_call: NA
j_call: TRBJ1-3
v_call: TRBV9
cdr3_length: 14
cdr3_aa: CASSVDQGLNTIYF

d_call: NA
j_call: TRBJ1-2
v_call: TRBV7-9
cdr3_length: 16
cdr3_aa: CASSLGGDGGRYGYTF

d_call: NA
j_call: TRBJ2-7
v_call: TRBV5-6
cdr3_length: 14
cdr3_aa: CASSPTGISYEQYF

d_call: NA
j_call: TRBJ1-6
v_call: TRBV15
cdr3_length: 16
cdr3_aa: CATSRGQSSYNSPLHF

d_call: TRBD1
j_call: TRBJ1-4
v_call: TRBV6-5
cdr3_length: 15
cdr3_aa: CASSSRTGSGLKLFF

d_call: TRBD1
j_call: TRBJ2-7
v_call: TRBV6-5
cdr3_length: 15
cdr3_aa: CASRGIRGPFYEQYF

d_call: TRBD1
j_call: TRBJ1-1
v_call: TRBV6-5
cdr3_length: 13
cdr3_aa: CASSYETGLEAFF

d_call: TRBD2
j_call: TRBJ2-2
v_call: TRBV7-3
cdr3_length: 16
cdr3_aa: CASSPSTSGNTGELFF

d_call: TRBD1
j_call: TRBJ2-3
v_call: TRBV3-1/TRBV3-2
cdr3_length: 16
cdr3_aa: CASSPSLGQSTDTQYF

d_call: TRBD1
j_call: TRBJ2-4
v_call: TRBV19
cdr3_length: 20
cdr3_aa: CASSTPDRVMGFEAKNIQYF

d_call: TRBD1
j_call: TRBJ2-1
v_call: TRBV7-9
cdr3_length: 16
cdr3_aa: CASSGRTGGSYNEQFF

d_call: TRBD1
j_call: TRBJ1-2
v_call: TRBV19
cdr3_length: 15
cdr3_aa: CASSTTGAARNGYTF

d_call: NA
j_call: TRBJ2-1
v_call: TRBV1
cdr3_length: 17
cdr3_aa: CTSSQALAGTSYNEQFF

d_call: NA
j_call: TRBJ1-2
v_call: TRBV19
cdr3_length: 14
cdr3_aa: CASNPLQGNYGYTF

d_call: TRBD1
j_call: TRBJ2-1
v_call: TRBV7-9
cdr3_length: 16
cdr3_aa: CASSRTGAGKSNEQFF

d_call: TRBD2
j_call: TRBJ2-5
v_call: TRBV9
cdr3_length: 15
cdr3_aa: CASSVEGTSGETQYF

d_call: TRBD1
j_call: TRBJ2-7
v_call: TRBV12-5
cdr3_length: 15
cdr3_aa: CASGYSLGTAYEQYF

d_call: NA
j_call: TRBJ2-5
v_call: TRBV9
cdr3_length: 14
cdr3_aa: CASSPYSRVETQYF

d_call: NA
j_call: TRBJ2-7
v_call: TRBV2
cdr3_length: 13
cdr3_aa: CASISRVIHEQYF

d_call: NA
j_call: TRBJ2-1
v_call: TRBV18
cdr3_length: 16
cdr3_aa: CASPLITGSSYNEQFF

d_call: NA
j_call: TRBJ2-4
v_call: TRBV5-4
cdr3_length: 16
cdr3_aa: CASSLADGGLLGIQYF

d_call: TRBD1
j_call: TRBJ2-7
v_call: TRBV19
cdr3_length: 15
cdr3_aa: CASSIGTGNSYEQYF

d_call: NA
j_call: TRBJ1-2
v_call: TRBV6-5
cdr3_length: 13
cdr3_aa: CASTLMEGYGYTF

d_call: NA
j_call: TRBJ2-3
v_call: TRBV3-1/TRBV3-2
cdr3_length: 14
cdr3_aa: CASSQDVGTDTQYF

d_call: NA
j_call: TRBJ2-2
v_call: TRBV7-7
cdr3_length: 15
cdr3_aa: CASSAGTAGTGELFF

d_call: TRBD1
j_call: TRBJ2-7
v_call: TRBV9
cdr3_length: 15
cdr3_aa: CASTRGDRGLHEQYF

d_call: NA
j_call: TRBJ2-7
v_call: TRBV5-6
cdr3_length: 15
cdr3_aa: CASSLNPHGAYEQYF

d_call: TRBD1
j_call: TRBJ2-7
v_call: TRBV7-9
cdr3_length: 14
cdr3_aa: CASTQRGTGGEQYF

d_call: TRBD2
j_call: TRBJ2-7
v_call: TRBV5-1
cdr3_length: 16
cdr3_aa: CASSSPTSGSGNEQYF

d_call: NA
j_call: TRBJ1-2
v_call: TRBV24-1
cdr3_length: 14
cdr3_aa: CATSDGGVSYGYTF

d_call: TRBD2
j_call: TRBJ2-4
v_call: TRBV9
cdr3_length: 16
cdr3_aa: CASSTNAGRGGNIQYF

d_call: NA
j_call: TRBJ1-1
v_call: TRBV19
cdr3_length: 12
cdr3_aa: CASSIGAAEAFF

d_call: NA
j_call: TRBJ2-1
v_call: TRBV4-1
cdr3_length: 16
cdr3_aa: CASSPLRGQEYNEQFF

d_call: NA
j_call: TRBJ2-1
v_call: TRBV18
cdr3_length: 12
cdr3_aa: CASSSQVPEQFF

d_call: TRBD1
j_call: TRBJ1-6
v_call: TRBV5-5
cdr3_length: 15
cdr3_aa: CASSLEDRGYSPLHF

d_call: TRBD1
j_call: TRBJ1-2
v_call: TRBV27
cdr3_length: 19
cdr3_aa: CASSPDRAMRGVKYYGYTF

d_call: NA
j_call: TRBJ1-2
v_call: TRBV7-2
cdr3_length: 16
cdr3_aa: CASSLTSGTPNYGYTF

d_call: TRBD1
j_call: TRBJ1-5
v_call: TRBV3-1/TRBV3-2
cdr3_length: 14
cdr3_aa: CASSRGTGGQPQHF

d_call: TRBD2
j_call: TRBJ2-7
v_call: TRBV11-2
cdr3_length: 15
cdr3_aa: CASSQTSGGVYEQYF

d_call: NA
j_call: TRBJ1-2
v_call: TRBV11-2
cdr3_length: 14
cdr3_aa: CASSSSGFNYGYTF

d_call: NA
j_call: TRBJ1-2
v_call: TRBV9
cdr3_length: 12
cdr3_aa: CASSVAGNGYTF

d_call: NA
j_call: TRBJ2-5
v_call: TRBV5-1
cdr3_length: 15
cdr3_aa: CASSLAAEYQETQYF

d_call: NA
j_call: TRBJ1-3
v_call: TRBV19
cdr3_length: 16
cdr3_aa: CASSIDPAGAGNTIYF

d_call: NA
j_call: TRBJ1-3
v_call: TRBV5-1
cdr3_length: 18
cdr3_aa: CASSLGEYREFTGNTIYF

d_call: NA
j_call: TRBJ2-5
v_call: TRBV27
cdr3_length: 14
cdr3_aa: CASSLDWAEETQYF

d_call: NA
j_call: TRBJ1-1
v_call: TRBV5-1
cdr3_length: 15
cdr3_aa: CASSTGPMGNTEAFF

d_call: NA
j_call: TRBJ2-1
v_call: TRBV6-4
cdr3_length: 14
cdr3_aa: CASSVTVYTNEQFF